A single sample gave rise to the 19 T cell receptor beta chains below, sequenced in a study of human T cells and chemical hapten exposure. A single record per CDR3 protein comes from TCRdb applying MiXCR to the RACE reads. The sample has 75,000 to 80,000 distinct CDR3 sequences, around 9.4% seen once; the top ten hold roughly 1.6%. As to time point: healthy volunteer bleed at 6 weeks. The authors extracted total RNA from unfractionated whole blood. Sequencing used whole blood. Receptors were obtained from a female donor in good health. Some clones in this sample may be carry-over from other donors' samples.

This clonotype came up a few times. In nucleotides, the CDR3 is TGCAGTGCTAGGTCGGGTCCGCGTGAAGCTTTCTTT. Translated: CSARSGPREAFF. The chain carries TRBV20-1 and TRBJ1-1; D not certain. Between the trimmed V and J ends, which lost 3 bases and 7 bases, there was a span of 12 bases. Germline CDR1 and CDR2: DFQATT and SNEGSKA (reference sequence). CDR3 size: 12 residues.

In its sample, this clonotype was seen many times. This sequence joins TRBV7-2 and TRBJ2-6; D is unresolved. This CDR3 region has 16 residues. Germline CDR1 reads SGHTA; CDR2 reads FQGNSA. V was cut by 4 bases and J by 0 bases, with 10 bases left in between. DNA for the CDR3: TGTGCCAGCAGCTCAAGACGGTCCTCTGGGGCCAACGTCCTGACTTTC. This translates into CASSSRRSSGANVLTF.

The gene calls are TRBV2 and TRBJ2-7; no clear D. The CDR3 extends over 15 amino acids. CDR1 is SNHLY, CDR2 FYNNEI, per germline. Between the trimmed V and J ends, which lost 3 bases and 2 bases, there was a span of 14 bases. CDR3: CASSDWSLTAYEQYF. The CDR3, as DNA: TGTGCCAGCAGTGATTGGTCCTTAACCGCCTACGAGCAGTACTTC.

This clonotype was detected many times. The gene calls are TRBV29-1 and TRBJ2-5, with a possible D match to TRBD1 (6 bases). CDR1 SQVTM and CDR2 ANQGSEA come from the germline V gene. CDR3 length: 15 residues. V dropped 3 bases and J dropped 3 bases, with 17 bases sitting between them. CDR3 coding DNA: TGCAGCGTTGACCCCTTTGGGGGCCTAAAAGAGACCCAGTACTTC. The encoded protein is CSVDPFGGLKETQYF.

This clonotype was seen repeatedly, ten times or more. The chain carries TRBV10-3 and TRBJ2-5; TRBD2 agrees at 11 bases. V dropped 10 bases and J dropped 1; count of bases not matched to a gene: 8. Germline CDR1 ENHRY, CDR2 SYGVKD. The CDR3 sequence is 15 residues long. The CDR3 sequence: CASGTSGGSQETQYF. The CDR3 region has the DNA TGTGCCAGCGGTACTAGCGGGGGCTCCCAAGAGACCCAGTACTTC.

In its sample, this clonotype was seen many times. V usage is TRBV29-1 and J usage is TRBJ1-1; a possible D gene is TRBD1 (6 bases). Looked up from germline, CDR1 is SQVTM and CDR2 is ANQGSEA. The CDR3 has 13 amino acids. V was trimmed by 6 bases and J by 3 bases, leaving 14 bases between them. CDR3 sequence reads: CSVERRQDTEAFF. CDR3 bases: TGCAGCGTGGAGCGCAGACAGGACACTGAAGCTTTCTTT. The entire variable domain, with the rest obtained from reference TRBV29-1 and TRBJ1-1, is as follows: SAVISQKPSRDICQRGTSLTIQCQVDSQVTMMFWYRQQPGQSLTLIATANQGSEATYESGFVIDKFPISRPNLTFSTLTVSNMSPEDSSIYLCSVERRQDTEAFFGQGTRLTVV.

The chain joins TRBV4-3 to TRBJ2-7; 15 bases map to TRBD2. CDR3 length: 18 residues. The germline CDR1 and CDR2 sequences are LGHNA and YSLEER. Germline trimming cut 0 bases from V and 2 bases from J; bases unmatched to any gene: 5. As DNA, the CDR3 is TGCGCCAGCAGCCAAGATTTAGGACTAGCGGGGGGGGCCTACGAGCAGTACTTC. Residues: CASSQDLGLAGGAYEQYF.

In this sample, this clonotype turned up many times. The V and J genes are TRBV6-5 and TRBJ2-1; D is possibly TRBD1 or TRBD2 (6 bases each). The CDR3 is 15 residues long. CDR1 is MNHEY and CDR2 is SVGAGI in the germline V gene. V lost 0 bases and J lost 4, with 10 bases in between. The CDR3 sequence is CASSYSRDTYNEQFF. The CDR3 DNA follows: TGTGCCAGCAGTTACTCGCGGGACACATACAATGAGCAGTTCTTC.

The chain combines TRBV7-8 with TRBJ2-7; tentatively, D is TRBD1 or TRBD2 (5 bases each). This CDR3 region has 15 residues. Trimming removed 3 bases from V and 0 bases from J, with 12 bases in between. The germline V gene has CDR1 SGHVS and CDR2 FQNEAQ. CDR3 nucleotides: TGTGCCAGCAGCTTTGGGACCGCTAGCTCCTACGAGCAGTACTTC. Encoded protein: CASSFGTASSYEQYF.

This clonotype came up many times. The chain links TRBV7-9 to TRBJ2-7; 8 bases line up with TRBD1. Trimming took 5 bases from V and 2 from J; bases not matched to a gene: 5. CDR1 is SEHNR and CDR2 is FQNEAQ in the germline V gene (reference sequence). The CDR3 is made up of 14 amino acids. The CDR3 coding sequence is TGTGCCAGCAGCACCGGACAGGGACCCTACGAGCAGTACTTC. It translates to CASSTGQGPYEQYF.

This clonotype appeared many times. This sequence joins TRBV28 and TRBJ2-7, with D possibly matching TRBD1 (5 bases). V was clipped by 3 bases and J by 5 bases, with 14 bases between them. The CDR3 contains 14 residues. Germline V CDR1 and CDR2: MDHEN, SYDVKM. The CDR3 coding sequence is TGTGCCAGCAGTTTCGAGGCAGGGCCCGACGAGCAGTACTTC. Protein product: CASSFEAGPDEQYF.

Details on this clonotype: Germline and junction disagree at one end, which may indicate a read error. CDR3 sequence reads: CASRSSGGVTEASF. The CDR3 bases are TGTGCCAGCAGATCCTCTGGAGGAGTGACTGAAGCTTCCTTT. J is TRBJ1-1 and V is TRBV12-3 or TRBV12-4; D is unresolved. CDR3 length equals 14 residues.

This clonotype has at least ten counts. The V call is TRBV20-1, the J call TRBJ2-3; no firm D call. V was clipped by 5 bases and J by 0 bases, with 12 bases between them. The CDR3 sequence is 14 residues long. The V gene's germline CDR1 is DFQATT and CDR2 SNEGSKA (reference sequence). CDR3 amino acids: CSAPDAGSTDTQYF. In DNA form, the CDR3 reads TGCAGTGCTCCGGACGCAGGAAGCACAGATACGCAGTATTTT.

This clonotype was detected many times. V and J are TRBV18 and TRBJ1-2, with D unclear. The CDR3 totals 12 residues. Trimming pared 6 bases from V and 3 bases from J, leaving 8 bases between. From germline, CDR1 is KGHSH and CDR2 LQKENI. The CDR3 bases are TGTGCCAGCTCCCCCGCCGACTATGGCTACACCTTC. Protein: CASSPADYGYTF.

This clonotype turned up a few times. The chain links TRBV4-1 to TRBJ2-3; 7 bases align to TRBD2. The CDR3 length is 16 residues. Germline CDR1 and CDR2: MGHRA and YSYEKL. V dropped 4 bases and J dropped 3; count of bases not matched to a gene: 10. Here the CDR3 DNA reads TGCGCCAGCAGCCCCCGGGCTAGCGGTAAGACAGATACGCAGTATTTT. Translated: CASSPRASGKTDTQYF.

V and J are TRBV5-1 and TRBJ2-7; no reliable D call. The V and J ends lost 1 base and 0 bases respectively, with 8 bases between them. The V gene's germline CDR1 is SGHRS and CDR2 YFSETQ. The CDR3 is 14 amino acids. The CDR3 region has the DNA TGCGCCAGCAGCTTGACTGGAACCTCCTACGAGCAGTACTTC. Amino acids: CASSLTGTSYEQYF.

The V call is TRBV20-1, the J call TRBJ1-2; D perhaps matches TRBD1 (6 bases). V dropped 5 bases and J dropped 5 bases, with 12 bases sitting between them. Per germline, CDR1 DFQATT and CDR2 SNEGSKA (reference sequence). This CDR3 has 12 amino acids. CDR3 amino acids: CSAPQGVYGYTF. For the CDR3, the DNA is TGCAGTGCTCCACAGGGAGTTTATGGCTACACCTTC.

In regard to this clonotype: At one end, the junction sequence differs from germline, possibly due to a read error. The rearrangement links TRBV11-2 to TRBJ2-6; a possible D gene is TRBD1 (5 bases). Germline assignment: CDR1 SGHAT and CDR2 FQNNGV. CDR3 size: 18 residues. CDR3: CASSFATVLFSGAKVLTF. In DNA form, the CDR3 reads TGTGCCAGCAGCTTCGCGACAGTCCTCTTCTCTGGGGCCAAAGTCCTGACTTTC.

The V gene is TRBV6-5, the J gene TRBJ1-1; 7 nucleotides match TRBD1. V trimming: 0 bases; J trimming: 0 bases; junction bases outside the gene matches: 4. There are 16 residues in the CDR3. Germline values: CDR1 MNHEY, CDR2 SVGAGI. For the CDR3, the DNA is TGTGCCAGCAGTTACTCCGCGGGACAGATGAACACTGAAGCTTTCTTT. This translates into CASSYSAGQMNTEAFF.